The clone carrying this TCR beta chain came up many times. What it binds is not known. Via MiXCR, TCRdb re-called the 5' RACE reads, giving one row per CDR3 protein. The data contain about 75,000 distinct CDR3 sequences, around 7.1% of them singletons. These data originate in a study of T cells after yellow fever vaccination. Study-wide background: Those fractions that held only low numbers of cells were prepared using the SMART-Seq v4 Ultra Low Input RNA kit.

The CDR3 sequence is 13 residues long. V was clipped by 3 bases and J by 2 bases, with 8 bases between them. Germline V lookup: CDR1 SGHVS, CDR2 FNYEAQ. Study observations and caveats: A secondary response was less intense yet reached its peak sooner, at day 5 versus 15. Most clones from primary vaccination were detected again post-booster (just over 95% CD4, around 90% CD8).

Material: CD8+ T cells sorted from PBMCs, obtained 10 to 11 days after the first yellow fever vaccination. This receptor was taken from a young man who received the YFV17D yellow fever vaccine. This chain links TRBV7-6 with TRBJ2-7, with no clear D. The CDR3 DNA reads as TGTGCCAGCAGCTTTAATCCAACCTACGAGCAGTACTTC. Encoded protein: CASSFNPTYEQYF. The complete variable domain, with remaining parts taken from reference TRBV7-6 and TRBJ2-7, reads GAGVSQSPRYKVTKRGQDVALRCDPISGHVSLYWYRQALGQGPEFLTYFNYEAQQDKSGLPNDRFSAERPEGSISTLTIQRTEQRDSAMYRCASSFNPTYEQYFGPGTRLTVT.